This note documents a single TCR beta chain sequence. Its antigen is undetermined. The PCR employed 60 Vbeta primers together with 13 Jbeta primers. The protocol was immunoSEQ multiplex PCR, while the TCRdb copy is restricted to in-frame clones and leaves out a portion. The table records approximately 69,000 clones, around 70% of them present only once. The CDR3 runs to 14 residues. Germline V lookup: CDR1 SNHLY, CDR2 FYNNEI. Trimming took off 6 bases at V and 6 bases at J, with 18 bases between the two ends. This specimen belongs to a study of cytomegalovirus exposure and HLA in healthy donors. Study-wide results and caveats: A cluster of highly shared sequence variants was likely a sequencing artifact. For most subjects, TCR beta sequences were reported to predict HLA-A and HLA-B alleles with accuracy.

This receptor was taken from a man aged 35 to 55 in good health and CMV-seropositive. The chain joins TRBV2 to TRBJ2-7, with D possibly being TRBD2 (6 bases). The material sequenced was PBMCs. This chain's CDR3 is CASRTGGSEREQYF. In DNA, the CDR3 is TGTGCCAGCAGGACCGGGGGATCTGAGCGCGAGCAGTACTTC.